One and the same sample provided the 16 T cell receptor beta chains below, sequenced in a study of human T cells and chemical hapten exposure. Via MiXCR, TCRdb re-called the RACE reads, giving one row per CDR3 protein. The repertoire consists of roughly 98,000 distinct CDR3 sequences, with over 10% occurring once and the leading ten covering roughly 2.1%. Stated time point: patch test 1, 2 weeks after DPC sensitization. Documented treatment: therapeutic diphenylcyclopropenone sensitization with weekly scalp DPC. The specimen was whole blood, collected in connection with sensitization to the hapten diphenylcyclopropenone (DPC). The receptors shown here come from a woman aged 40 to 50 with alopecia areata. Some clones in this sample may be carry-over from other donors' samples.

The sample holds a few counts of this clonotype. This CDR3 is CASRLGEANTGELFF. CDR3 coding DNA: TGTGCCAGCAGATTGGGGGAAGCGAACACCGGGGAGCTGTTTTTT. The V gene is TRBV7-6, the J gene TRBJ2-2, with D possibly called TRBD1 or TRBD2 (5 bases each). The germline CDR1 and CDR2 sequences are SGHVS and FNYEAQ. Trimming cost V 6 bases and J 0 bases, with 11 bases left between them. The CDR3 contains 15 residues.

This clonotype was seen only a few times. This sequence joins TRBV6-4 and TRBJ1-1; 8 nucleotides match TRBD1. The ends lost 6 bases at V and 1 base at J; junction bases unmatched: 7. The CDR3 has 15 residues. CDR1 and CDR2 (germline): MRHNA, SNTAGT. The CDR3: CASRDSTGGNTEAFF. CDR3 nucleotide sequence: TGTGCCAGCAGGGATTCCACAGGGGGGAACACTGAAGCTTTCTTT.

The rearrangement joins TRBV28 to TRBJ2-1; maybe TRBD1 (6 bases). CDR1 is MDHEN and CDR2 is SYDVKM in the germline V gene. V dropped 5 bases and J dropped 4 bases, with 24 bases sitting between them. The CDR3 spans 18 residues. The CDR3 DNA sequence: TGTGCCAGCAGTGTATCTGCACGGGCCAGGGGTATTTACAATGAGCAGTTCTTC. Translated: CASSVSARARGIYNEQFF.

The chain carries TRBV7-6 and TRBJ2-3; 12 bases are a match to TRBD2. Germline V CDR1 and CDR2: SGHVS, FNYEAQ. V lost 4 bases and J lost 2; bases outside the gene matches: 10. The length of the CDR3 is 18 residues. The CDR3 protein is CASSSTPLAGGDTDTQYF. The DNA for the CDR3 is TGTGCCAGCAGCTCCACACCTCTAGCGGGAGGGGACACAGATACGCAGTATTTT. Full variable domain (outside the CDR3, taken from reference TRBV7-6 and TRBJ2-3): GAGVSQSPRYKVTKRGQDVALRCDPISGHVSLYWYRQALGQGPEFLTYFNYEAQQDKSGLPNDRFSAERPEGSISTLTIQRTEQRDSAMYRCASSSTPLAGGDTDTQYFGPGTRLTVL.

V gene TRBV20-1 combines with J gene TRBJ1-1, with a possible D match to TRBD1 (5 bases). The germline gives CDR1 DFQATT, CDR2 SNEGSKA (reference sequence). CDR3 length equals 14 residues. V shed 0 bases and J shed 1 base, with 9 bases lying between them. The CDR3 region has the DNA TGCAGTGCTAGAGACGGGCAGGGGAACACTGAAGCTTTCTTT. This gives the protein CSARDGQGNTEAFF.

Note on this clonotype: Just one base apart from a much larger clone, this may be a read error. The chain links TRBV7-6 to TRBJ1-4; 9 bases are a match to TRBD1. The CDR3 runs to 16 residues. Looked up from germline, CDR1 is SGHVS and CDR2 is FNYEAQ. The CDR3 DNA follows: TGTGCCAGCAGCCCGAGGGTAGGACAGGGGAATGGAAAACTGTTTTTT. Protein sequence: CASSPRVGQGNGKLFF.

The V call is TRBV28, the J call TRBJ2-7, with D maybe TRBD1 (6 bases). V shed 5 bases and J shed 5 bases, with 10 bases lying between them. CDR1 and CDR2 from the germline V gene are MDHEN and SYDVKM. The length of the CDR3 is 12 residues. CDR3 coding DNA: TGTGCCAGCAGTGGACAGTTCCACGAGCAGTACTTC. Its protein is CASSGQFHEQYF.

This clonotype appeared many times. The V gene is TRBV6-6, the J gene TRBJ2-3, with D possibly matching TRBD2 (7 bases). The CDR3 is made up of 15 amino acids. V gave up 5 bases and J gave up 4 bases, with 16 bases separating them. Germline V CDR1 and CDR2: MNHNY, SVGAGI (reference sequence). The CDR3 here is CASSPQPGGADTQYF. CDR3 bases: TGTGCCAGCAGTCCCCAGCCGGGGGGCGCAGATACGCAGTATTTT.

The table lists this clonotype with many counts. This rearrangement joins TRBV20-1 to TRBJ2-2; either TRBD1 or TRBD2 may supply D (5 bases each). CDR1 and CDR2 from the germline V gene are DFQATT and SNEGSKA (reference sequence). V was pared by 1 base and J by 6 bases, with 15 bases between. The CDR3 has 15 amino acids. The CDR3 protein is CSARVDRWRSGELFF. The CDR3 coding sequence is TGCAGTGCTAGAGTCGACAGATGGAGGTCCGGGGAGCTGTTTTTT.

This clonotype showed up just a few times. This chain uses TRBV7-2 with TRBJ1-5; 7 bases align to TRBD1. This CDR3 has 14 residues. The V gene end was trimmed by 2 bases and the J gene end by 5 bases; junction bases not matched to a gene: 3. The germline gives CDR1 SGHTA, CDR2 FQGNSA. The chain's CDR3 is CASSLQGVHQPQHF. CDR3 coding DNA: TGTGCCAGCAGCTTACAGGGGGTGCATCAGCCCCAGCATTTT.

The chain carries TRBV9 and TRBJ1-2; the D gene is possibly TRBD1 (5 bases). The CDR3 has 13 residues. Trimming shortened V by 0 bases and J by 4 bases, and 7 bases separated the two germline ends. CDR1 and CDR2 from the germline V gene are SGDLS and YYNGEE. The CDR3 region is CASSVAGGYGYTF. The CDR3 DNA reads TGTGCCAGCAGCGTAGCTGGGGGCTATGGCTACACCTTC. Full variable domain (missing parts from reference TRBV9 and TRBJ1-2): DSGVTQTPKHLITATGQRVTLRCSPRSGDLSVYWYQQSLDQGLQFLIQYYNGEERAKGNILERFSAQQFPDLHSELNLSSLELGDSALYFCASSVAGGYGYTFGSGTRLTVV.

This clonotype was counted only a few times. The chain links TRBV12-3 or TRBV12-4 to TRBJ2-1, with D unclear. V dropped 0 bases and J dropped 3 bases, with 15 bases sitting between them. This CDR3 comprises 17 residues. The CDR3 reads CASSLAPLPGLYNEQFF. DNA of the CDR3: TGTGCCAGCAGTTTAGCGCCCCTCCCGGGCCTCTACAATGAGCAGTTCTTC.

This clonotype occurred a few times. The V call is TRBV20-1, the J call TRBJ2-5, with 7 nucleotides matching TRBD2. CDR3 length: 14 residues. J was trimmed by 4 bases and V by 2 bases; bases with no gene match: 7. Per germline, CDR1 DFQATT and CDR2 SNEGSKA (reference sequence). The CDR3 DNA is TGCAGTGCTAGAACGGGGAGGGCTAGAGAGACCCAGTACTTC. Translated, it gives CSARTGRARETQYF.

This chain connects TRBV7-9 to TRBJ2-7; 10 nucleotides match TRBD1. V was pared by 1 base and J by 5 bases, with 5 bases of the junction left unmatched. This CDR3 is 15 amino acids long. The germline V gene has CDR1 SEHNR and CDR2 FQNEAQ (reference sequence). This chain's CDR3 is CASSLGGQGGHEQYF. The CDR3 nucleotides read TGTGCCAGCAGCTTAGGAGGACAGGGGGGCCACGAGCAGTACTTC.

The table lists this clonotype with many counts. This sequence joins TRBV14 and TRBJ1-2, with 8 bases aligning to TRBD1. Germline lookup yields CDR1 SGHDN and CDR2 FVKESK. The trim removed 4 bases at V and 8 bases at J, leaving 3 bases unmatched. There are 12 residues in the CDR3. The DNA for the CDR3 is TGTGCCAGCAGCCGTGACAGGGGCGGCTACACCTTC. It codes for CASSRDRGGYTF.

In this sample, this clonotype turned up a few times. The chain carries TRBV11-2 and TRBJ2-3; D is unclear. CDR3 length equals 15 residues. V lost 1 base, J lost 2 bases, and 10 bases lay in between. Looked up from germline, CDR1 is SGHAT and CDR2 is FQNNGV. The CDR3 DNA follows: TGTGCCAGCAGCTTAGGGGCCGGCCCCACAGATACGCAGTATTTT. Encoded protein: CASSLGAGPTDTQYF.